This T cell receptor beta chain was observed in a study of beta chain features in type 1 diabetes. Study-level background: Healthy donors and patients showed comparable age, gender and cell yields.

A few counts support this clone. The antigen is not known. General study results and limits: Patients with Type 1 diabetes showed moderately but significantly shorter TCRB CDR3s in all four CD4+ subsets.

What was sequenced were expressed TCRB transcripts, since all of the isolated RNA had been reverse transcribed. Clones were sequenced by immunoSEQ multiplex PCR, and TCRdb holds only the in-frame ones, with some missing. In the table there are 300,000 or so clones, roughly 8.8% of which are singletons. Via the markers CD45RO/CCR7/CD25/CD127/CD95/CD27, stem cell-like memory, regulatory, central memory and naive CD4+ cells were sorted. The CDR3 has 15 residues. The V and J ends lost 3 bases and 2 bases respectively, with 10 bases between them. Germline lookup yields CDR1 KGHSH and CDR2 LQKENI. The source of this sequence is a man in his thirties or forties with type 1 diabetes. The sequencing input was central memory CD4+ T cells from blood. V gene TRBV18 combines with J gene TRBJ2-2, with D perhaps TRBD2 (5 bases). In DNA form, the CDR3 reads TGTGCCAGCTCACCGGTGAGGGATAACACCGGGGAGCTGTTTTTT. This gives the protein CASSPVRDNTGELFF. Filled out from reference TRBV18 and TRBJ2-2, the complete variable domain reads NAGVMQNPRHLVRRRGQEARLRCSPMKGHSHVYWYRQLPEEGLKFMVYLQKENIIDESGMPKERFSAEFPKEGPSILRIQQVVRGDSAAYFCASSPVRDNTGELFFGEGSRLTVL.